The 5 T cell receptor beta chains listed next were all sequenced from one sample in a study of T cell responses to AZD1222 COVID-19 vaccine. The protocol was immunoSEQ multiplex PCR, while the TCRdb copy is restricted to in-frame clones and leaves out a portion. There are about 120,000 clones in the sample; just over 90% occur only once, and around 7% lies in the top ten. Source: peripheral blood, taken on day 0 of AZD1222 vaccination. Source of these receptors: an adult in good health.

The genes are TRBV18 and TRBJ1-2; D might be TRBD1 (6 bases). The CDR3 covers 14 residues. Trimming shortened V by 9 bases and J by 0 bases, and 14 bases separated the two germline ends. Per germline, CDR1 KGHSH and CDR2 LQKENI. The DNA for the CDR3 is TGTGCCAGTGGGGCCGGGACAACTAACTATGGCTACACCTTC. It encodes CASGAGTTNYGYTF.

The CDR3 sequence: CASSLVSSGGEETQYF. The DNA for the CDR3 is TGTGCCAGCAGCTTAGTTAGTAGCGGGGGGGAAGAGACCCAGTACTTC. The J gene is TRBJ2-5, the V gene TRBV7-8, with 11 bases lining up with TRBD2. In germline, CDR1 is SGHVS, CDR2 FQNEAQ. The junction had 4 bases not matched to a gene; V was cut back by 1 base and J by 3 bases. The CDR3 loop spans 16 amino acids.

The CDR3 nucleotides read TGTGCCAGCAGCTTGAAGGAGACCCAGTACTTC. Translation gives CASSLKETQYF. The V gene is TRBV5-6, the J gene TRBJ2-5; D gene ambiguous. Germline lookup yields CDR1 SGHDT and CDR2 YYEEEE. The CDR3 loop spans 11 amino acids. The V gene lost 1 base and the J gene lost 5 bases, with 3 bases spanning the gap.

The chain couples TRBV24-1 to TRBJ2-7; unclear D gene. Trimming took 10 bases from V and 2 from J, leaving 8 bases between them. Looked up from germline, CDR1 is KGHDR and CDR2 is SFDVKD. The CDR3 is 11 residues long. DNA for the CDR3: TGTGCCACACAGACCCCCTACGAGCAGTACTTC. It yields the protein CATQTPYEQYF.

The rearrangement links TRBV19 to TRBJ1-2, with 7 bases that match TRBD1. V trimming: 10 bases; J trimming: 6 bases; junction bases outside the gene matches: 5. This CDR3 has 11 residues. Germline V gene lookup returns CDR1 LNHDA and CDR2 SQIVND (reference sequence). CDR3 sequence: CATETGHGYTF. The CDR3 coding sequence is TGTGCCACCGAGACAGGGCATGGCTACACCTTC.